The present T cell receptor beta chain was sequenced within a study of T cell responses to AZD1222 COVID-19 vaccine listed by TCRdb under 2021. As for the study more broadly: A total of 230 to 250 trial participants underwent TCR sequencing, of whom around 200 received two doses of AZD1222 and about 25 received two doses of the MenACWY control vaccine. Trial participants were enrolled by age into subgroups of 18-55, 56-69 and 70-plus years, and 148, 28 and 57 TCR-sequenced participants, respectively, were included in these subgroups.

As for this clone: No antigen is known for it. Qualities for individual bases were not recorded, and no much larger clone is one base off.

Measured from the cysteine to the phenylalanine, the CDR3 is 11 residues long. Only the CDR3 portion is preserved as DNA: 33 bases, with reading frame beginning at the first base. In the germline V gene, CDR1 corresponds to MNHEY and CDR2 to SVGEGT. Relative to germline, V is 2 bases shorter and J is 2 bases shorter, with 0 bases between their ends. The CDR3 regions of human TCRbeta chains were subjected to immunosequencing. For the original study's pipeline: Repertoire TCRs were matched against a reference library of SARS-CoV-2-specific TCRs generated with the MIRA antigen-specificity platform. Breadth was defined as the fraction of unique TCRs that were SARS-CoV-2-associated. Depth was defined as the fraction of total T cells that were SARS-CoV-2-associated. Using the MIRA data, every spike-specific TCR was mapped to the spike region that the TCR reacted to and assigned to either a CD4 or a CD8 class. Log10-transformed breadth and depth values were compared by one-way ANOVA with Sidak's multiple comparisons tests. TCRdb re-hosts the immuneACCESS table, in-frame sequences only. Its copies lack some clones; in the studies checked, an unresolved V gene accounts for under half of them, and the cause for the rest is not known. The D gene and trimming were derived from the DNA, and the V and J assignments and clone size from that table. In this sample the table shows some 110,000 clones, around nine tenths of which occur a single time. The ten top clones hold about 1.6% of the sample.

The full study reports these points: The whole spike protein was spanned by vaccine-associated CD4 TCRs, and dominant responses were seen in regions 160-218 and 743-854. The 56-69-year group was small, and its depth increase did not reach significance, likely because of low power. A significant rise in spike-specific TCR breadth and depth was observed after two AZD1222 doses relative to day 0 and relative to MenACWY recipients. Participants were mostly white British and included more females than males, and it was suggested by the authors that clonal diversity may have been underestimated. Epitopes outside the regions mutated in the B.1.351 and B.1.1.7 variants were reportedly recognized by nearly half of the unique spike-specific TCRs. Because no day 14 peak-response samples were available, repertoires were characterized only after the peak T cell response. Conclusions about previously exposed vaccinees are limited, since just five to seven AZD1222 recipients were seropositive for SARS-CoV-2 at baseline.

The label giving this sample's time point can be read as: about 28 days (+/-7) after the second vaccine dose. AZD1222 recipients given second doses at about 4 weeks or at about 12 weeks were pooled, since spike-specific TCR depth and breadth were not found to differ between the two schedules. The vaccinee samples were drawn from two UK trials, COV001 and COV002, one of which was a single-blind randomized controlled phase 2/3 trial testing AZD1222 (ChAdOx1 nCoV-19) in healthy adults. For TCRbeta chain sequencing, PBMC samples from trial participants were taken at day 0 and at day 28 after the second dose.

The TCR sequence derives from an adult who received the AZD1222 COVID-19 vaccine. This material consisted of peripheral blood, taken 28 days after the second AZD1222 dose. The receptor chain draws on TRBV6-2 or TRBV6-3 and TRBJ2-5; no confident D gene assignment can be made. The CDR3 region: CASSYQETQYF. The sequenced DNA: TGTGCCAGCAGTTACCAAGAGACCCAGTACTTC.